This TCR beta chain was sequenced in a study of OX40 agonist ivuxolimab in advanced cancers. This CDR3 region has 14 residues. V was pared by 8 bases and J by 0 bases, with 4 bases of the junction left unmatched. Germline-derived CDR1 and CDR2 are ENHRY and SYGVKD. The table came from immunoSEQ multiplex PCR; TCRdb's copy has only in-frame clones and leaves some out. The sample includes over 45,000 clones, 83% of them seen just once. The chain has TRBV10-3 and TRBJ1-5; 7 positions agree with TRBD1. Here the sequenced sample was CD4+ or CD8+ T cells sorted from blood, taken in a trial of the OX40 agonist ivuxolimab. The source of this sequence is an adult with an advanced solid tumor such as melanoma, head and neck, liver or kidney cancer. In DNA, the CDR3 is TGTGCCATCGGGGGGACAGATAGCAATCAGCCCCAGCATTTT. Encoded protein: CAIGGTDSNQPQHF.